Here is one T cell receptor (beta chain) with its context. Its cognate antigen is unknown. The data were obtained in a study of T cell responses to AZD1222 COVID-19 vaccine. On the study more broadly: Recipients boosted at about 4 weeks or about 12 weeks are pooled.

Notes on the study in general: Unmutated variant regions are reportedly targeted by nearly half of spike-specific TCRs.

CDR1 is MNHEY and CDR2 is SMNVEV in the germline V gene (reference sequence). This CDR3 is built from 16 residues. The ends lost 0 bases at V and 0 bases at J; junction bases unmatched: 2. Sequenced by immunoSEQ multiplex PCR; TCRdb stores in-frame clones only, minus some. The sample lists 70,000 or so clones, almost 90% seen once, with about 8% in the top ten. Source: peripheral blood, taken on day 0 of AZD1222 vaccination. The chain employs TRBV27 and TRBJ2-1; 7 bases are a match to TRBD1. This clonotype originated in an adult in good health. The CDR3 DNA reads TGTGCCAGCAGTTTATCCCGGGACAGCTCCTACAATGAGCAGTTCTTC. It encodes CASSLSRDSSYNEQFF.